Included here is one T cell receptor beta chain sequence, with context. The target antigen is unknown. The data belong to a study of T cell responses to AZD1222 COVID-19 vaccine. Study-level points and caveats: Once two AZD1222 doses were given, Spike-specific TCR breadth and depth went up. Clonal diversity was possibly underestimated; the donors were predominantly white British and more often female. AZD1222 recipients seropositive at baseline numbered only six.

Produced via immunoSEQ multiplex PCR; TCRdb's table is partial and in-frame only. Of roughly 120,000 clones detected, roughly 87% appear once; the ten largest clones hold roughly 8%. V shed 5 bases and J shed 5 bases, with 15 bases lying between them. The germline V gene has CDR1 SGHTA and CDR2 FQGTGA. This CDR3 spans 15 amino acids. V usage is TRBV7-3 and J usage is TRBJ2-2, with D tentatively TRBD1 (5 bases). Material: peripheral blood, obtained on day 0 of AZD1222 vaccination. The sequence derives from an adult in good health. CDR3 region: CASSLRQGWTGELFF. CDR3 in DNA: TGTGCCAGCAGCCTCCGGCAGGGATGGACCGGGGAGCTGTTTTTT.